This TCR beta chain came from a study of blood T cell repertoires in COVID-19 (dated by TCRdb to about 2020). Background for the entire study: Collaborator samples came from the United States, Italy and Spain and covered acute and convalescent phases of COVID-19. Where available, HLA class I and class II types were taken from metadata supplied by the sample provider and were not determined by assay-based typing. The repertoires were released in a freely available public database meant as a resource for research on the immune response to SARS-CoV-2. The prospective study material was composed of cDNA or gDNA derived from T cells, B-cell-depleted T cells, or PBMCs. The dataset comprised deeply sampled blood TCRbeta repertoires from subjects exposed to, actively infected with, or recovered from COVID-19. The samples were drawn from the first 160 participants of the ongoing ImmuneRACE study and from some 1,300 subjects provided by 6 global collaborators. Nearly every sample came with metadata listing a de-identified subject ID, COVID-19 status, age in years and sex. General study outcomes and caveats: The amount of clinical and demographic metadata varied by source and participant and was provided uncurated.

Whole blood was collected in K2EDTA tubes by collaborating institutions according to the institutions' own protocols. For TCRbeta analysis, collaborators shipped samples in one of three forms: frozen whole blood, isolated PBMCs, or DNA extracted from either of those sample types. TCRbeta CDR3 regions were amplified from genomic DNA using the immunoSEQ Assay, a bias-controlled multiplex PCR. The original pipeline was this. The number of nucleated cells in each sample was estimated from the amplification of reference gene primers within the assay. To quantify the absolute abundance of each unique TCRbeta CDR3 rearrangement, sequence reads were collapsed and filtered. For each sample, productive Simpson clonality was calculated by taking the square root of Simpson's diversity index across productive rearrangements. TCRdb took this table from immuneACCESS and kept in-frame rearrangements with V and J called. Such tables lack part of the clones; where checked against another copy, unresolved V genes explain under half of the gap, and the rest is unexplained. V and J calls and clone size are as listed in that table; D and trimming were resolved from the DNA. This sample gives approximately 170,000 clones in total; about four fifths of them show up just once. Clones ranked in the top ten supply 11% of the sample.

The germline V gene gives CDR1 as MNHEY and CDR2 as SVGAGI. Ends trimmed: V by 5 bases, J by 5 bases; bases unmatched to a gene: 7. From cysteine to phenylalanine, the CDR3 is 15 amino acids long. Left in the record is the CDR3 DNA by itself, 45 bases read in frame from the first base. Details on this clone: Which antigen it targets is not known. Per-base quality was not reported, and no clone a single base away is much larger than it.

The TCR sequence derives from a man in his 70s with active or convalescent COVID-19. The receptor chain draws on TRBV6-5 and TRBJ2-3; TRBD2 lines up with 10 middle nucleotides. The specimen was peripheral blood. The encoded CDR3 is CASSLSGGAIDTQYF. The nucleotide sequence is given as TGTGCCAGCAGTCTGAGCGGGGGGGCAATAGATACGCAGTATTTT.